This T cell receptor (beta chain) was observed in a study of blood T cell repertoires in COVID-19. The germline V and J ends were trimmed by 5 bases and 5 bases, with 9 bases remaining between them. The CDR3 spans 12 residues. The germline CDR1 and CDR2 sequences are LNHDA and SQIVND (reference sequence). Sequenced by immunoSEQ multiplex PCR; TCRdb stores in-frame clones only, minus some. This sample has tens of thousands of clones; approximately 86% occur once, and the top ten carry 6.5% to 8.5%. This TCR was sampled from a woman between 70 and 85 years old with active COVID-19. Sequencing was performed on peripheral blood. This sequence joins TRBV19 and TRBJ2-5; weak D call: TRBD2 (6 bases). CDR3 amino acids: CASSPRGETQYF. CDR3 DNA: TGTGCCAGTAGTCCCCGGGGGGAGACCCAGTACTTC.